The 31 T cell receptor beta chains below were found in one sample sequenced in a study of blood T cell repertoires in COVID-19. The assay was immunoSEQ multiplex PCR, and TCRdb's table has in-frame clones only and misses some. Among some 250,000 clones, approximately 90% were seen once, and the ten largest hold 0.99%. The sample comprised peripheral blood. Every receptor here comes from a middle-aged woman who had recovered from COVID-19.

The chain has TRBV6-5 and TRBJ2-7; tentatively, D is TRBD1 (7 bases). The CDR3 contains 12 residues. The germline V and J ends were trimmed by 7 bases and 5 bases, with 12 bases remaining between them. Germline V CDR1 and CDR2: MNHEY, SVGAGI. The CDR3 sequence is CASTSGGHEQYF. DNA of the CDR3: TGTGCCAGCACCTCAGGGGGGCACGAGCAGTACTTC.

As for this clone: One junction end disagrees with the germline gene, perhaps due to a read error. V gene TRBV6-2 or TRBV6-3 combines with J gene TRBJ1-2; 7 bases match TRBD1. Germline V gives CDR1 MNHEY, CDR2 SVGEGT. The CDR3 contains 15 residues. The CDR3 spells CAGSPHRGAGYGYTF. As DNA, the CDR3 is TGTGCCGGCAGTCCCCACAGGGGCGCTGGCTATGGCTACACCTTC.

The CDR3 region has the DNA TGTGCCAGCAGCACAGGGGTTCAGCCCCAGCATTTT. Amino acids: CASSTGVQPQHF. The V call is TRBV6-2 or TRBV6-3, the J call TRBJ1-5, with TRBD1 identical over 7 bases. The germline V gene has CDR1 MNHEY and CDR2 SVGEGT. CDR3 length: 12 residues. Trimming at V came to 6 bases and at J to 6 bases, leaving 2 bases not matched to a gene.

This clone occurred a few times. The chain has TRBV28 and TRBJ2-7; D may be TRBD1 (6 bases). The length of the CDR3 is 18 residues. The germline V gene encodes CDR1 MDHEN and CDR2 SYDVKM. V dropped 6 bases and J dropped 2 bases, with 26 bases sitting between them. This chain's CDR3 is CASSHYPLRTVNPYEQYF. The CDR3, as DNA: TGTGCCAGCAGCCATTACCCGTTACGGACAGTAAACCCCTACGAGCAGTACTTC.

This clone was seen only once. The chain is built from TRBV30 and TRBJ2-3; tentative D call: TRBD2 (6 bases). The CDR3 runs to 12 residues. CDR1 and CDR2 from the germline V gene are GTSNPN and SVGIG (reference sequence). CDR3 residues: CAGGAAADTQYF. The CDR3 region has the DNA TGTGCTGGAGGGGCGGCGGCGGATACGCAGTATTTT. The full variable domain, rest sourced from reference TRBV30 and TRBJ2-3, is SQTIHQWPATLVQPVGSPLSLECTVEGTSNPNLYWYRQAAGRGLQLLFYSVGIGQISSEVPQNLSASRPQDRQFILSSKKLLLSDSGFYLCAGGAAADTQYFGPGTRLTVL.

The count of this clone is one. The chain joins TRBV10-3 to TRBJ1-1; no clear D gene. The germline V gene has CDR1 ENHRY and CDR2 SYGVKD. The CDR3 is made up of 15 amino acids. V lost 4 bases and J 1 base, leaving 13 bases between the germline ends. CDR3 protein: CAISGPGKGNTEAFF. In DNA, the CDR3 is TGTGCCATCAGTGGCCCCGGGAAAGGGAACACTGAAGCTTTCTTT.

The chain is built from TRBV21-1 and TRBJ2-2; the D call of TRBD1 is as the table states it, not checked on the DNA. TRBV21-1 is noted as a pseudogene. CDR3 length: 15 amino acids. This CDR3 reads CASSNRDRATGELFF. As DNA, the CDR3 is TGTGCCAGCAGCAACCGGGACAGGGCGACCGGGGAGCTGTTTTTT.

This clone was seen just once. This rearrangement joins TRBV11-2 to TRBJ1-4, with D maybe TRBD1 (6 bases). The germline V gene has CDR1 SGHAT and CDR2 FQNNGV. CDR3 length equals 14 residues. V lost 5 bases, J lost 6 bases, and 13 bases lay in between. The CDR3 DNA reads TGTGCCAGCAGCCGGGGGCGGGGGTATGAAAAACTGTTTTTT. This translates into CASSRGRGYEKLFF.

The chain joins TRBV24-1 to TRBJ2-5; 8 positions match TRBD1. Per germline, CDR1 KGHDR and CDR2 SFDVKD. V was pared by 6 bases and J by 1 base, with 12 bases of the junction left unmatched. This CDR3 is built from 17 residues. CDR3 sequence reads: CATSPTADRGPQETQYF. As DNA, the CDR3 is TGTGCCACCAGTCCGACGGCCGACAGGGGACCCCAAGAGACCCAGTACTTC.

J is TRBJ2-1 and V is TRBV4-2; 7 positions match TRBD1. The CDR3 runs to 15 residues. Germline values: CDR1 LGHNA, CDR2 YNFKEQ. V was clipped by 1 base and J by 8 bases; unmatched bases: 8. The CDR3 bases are TGTGCCAGCAGCCAAGTCTGGGGACAGAAGGATGAGCAGTTCTTC. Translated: CASSQVWGQKDEQFF.

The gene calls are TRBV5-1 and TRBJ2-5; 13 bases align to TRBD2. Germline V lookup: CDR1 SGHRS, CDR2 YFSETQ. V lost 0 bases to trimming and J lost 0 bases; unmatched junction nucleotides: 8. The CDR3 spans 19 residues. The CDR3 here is CASSLAPGLAGRHQETQYF. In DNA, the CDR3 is TGCGCCAGCAGCTTGGCCCCGGGACTAGCGGGAAGACACCAAGAGACCCAGTACTTC.

The CDR3 region has the DNA TGTGCCAGCAGACAACAGGTCGGGACAGGGAAGGCCGGGGAGCTGTTTTTT. Its translation is CASRQQVGTGKAGELFF. J is TRBJ2-2 and V is TRBV7-3, with 9 positions matching TRBD1. V lost 6 bases and J lost 6; bases outside the gene matches: 14. Germline V CDR1 and CDR2: SGHTA, FQGTGA. CDR3 length: 17 amino acids. Full variable domain (remainder filled in from reference TRBV7-3 and TRBJ2-2): GAGVSQTPSNKVTEKGKYVELRCDPISGHTALYWYRQSLGQGPEFLIYFQGTGAADDSGLPNDRFFAVRPEGSVSTLKIQRTERGDSAVYLCASRQQVGTGKAGELFFGEGSRLTVL.

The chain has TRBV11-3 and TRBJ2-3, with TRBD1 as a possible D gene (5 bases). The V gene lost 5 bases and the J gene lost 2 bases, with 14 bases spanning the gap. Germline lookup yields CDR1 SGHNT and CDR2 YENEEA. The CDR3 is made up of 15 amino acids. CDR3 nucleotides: TGTGCCAGCAGCCCTCTCGTAGGGGACACAGATACGCAGTATTTT. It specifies CASSPLVGDTDTQYF.

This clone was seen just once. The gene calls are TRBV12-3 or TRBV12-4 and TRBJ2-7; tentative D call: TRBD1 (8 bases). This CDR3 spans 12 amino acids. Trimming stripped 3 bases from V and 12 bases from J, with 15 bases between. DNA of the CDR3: TGTGCCAGCAGTTTGGGGGGGGACAGGTTGTACTTC. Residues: CASSLGGDRLYF.

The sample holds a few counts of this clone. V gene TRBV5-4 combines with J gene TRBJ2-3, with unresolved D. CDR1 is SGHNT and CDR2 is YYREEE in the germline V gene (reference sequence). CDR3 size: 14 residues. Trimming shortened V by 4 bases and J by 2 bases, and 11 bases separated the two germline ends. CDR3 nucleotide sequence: TGTGCCAGCAGCCCCCCCCCTCCCACAGATACGCAGTATTTT. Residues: CASSPPPPTDTQYF.

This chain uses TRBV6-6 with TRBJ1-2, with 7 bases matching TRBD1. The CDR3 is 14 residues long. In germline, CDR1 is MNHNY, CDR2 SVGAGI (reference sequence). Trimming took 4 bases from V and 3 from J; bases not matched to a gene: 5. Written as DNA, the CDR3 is TGTGCCAGCAGTTGGGCCCAGGGGGACTATGGCTACACCTTC. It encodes CASSWAQGDYGYTF.

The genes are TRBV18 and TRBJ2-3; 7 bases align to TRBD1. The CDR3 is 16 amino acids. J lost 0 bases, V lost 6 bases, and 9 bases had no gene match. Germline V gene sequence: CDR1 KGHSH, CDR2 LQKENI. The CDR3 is CASSTLDRPSTDTQYF. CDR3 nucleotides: TGTGCCAGCTCGACCCTGGACAGGCCAAGCACAGATACGCAGTATTTT.

The CDR3 bases are TGTGCCAGCAGCTACAGACAGAACCCCTCCTACGAGCAGTACTTC. This gives the protein CASSYRQNPSYEQYF. The chain combines TRBV5-4 with TRBJ2-7; a weak D match, TRBD1 (5 bases). The CDR3 runs 15 residues. Germline values: CDR1 SGHNT, CDR2 YYREEE (reference sequence). V was trimmed by 3 bases and J by 0 bases, leaving 13 bases between them.

In DNA form, the CDR3 reads TGTGCCAGTAGGGGAAACAGGGTGTGGAACACTGAAGCTTTCTTT. Its translation is CASRGNRVWNTEAFF. This chain joins TRBV19 and TRBJ1-1; TRBD1 might be the D (6 bases). Germline CDR1 and CDR2: LNHDA and SQIVND (reference sequence). The CDR3 has 15 residues. The V end was cut by 6 bases, the J end by 1 base, with 15 bases between.

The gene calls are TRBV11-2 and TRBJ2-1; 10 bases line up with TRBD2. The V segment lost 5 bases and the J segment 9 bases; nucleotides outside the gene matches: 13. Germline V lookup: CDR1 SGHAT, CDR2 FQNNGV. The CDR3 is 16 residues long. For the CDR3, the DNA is TGTGCCAGCAGCACCCTAGGACTAGCGGCAAAGGGTGAGCAGTTCTTC. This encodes CASSTLGLAAKGEQFF.

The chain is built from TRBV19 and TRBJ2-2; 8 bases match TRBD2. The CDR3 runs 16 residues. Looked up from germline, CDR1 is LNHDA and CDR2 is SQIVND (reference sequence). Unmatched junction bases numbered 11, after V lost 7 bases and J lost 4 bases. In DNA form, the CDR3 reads TGTGCCAGTAACCCGGGGGGGGACCTCGTCACCGGGGAGCTGTTTTTT. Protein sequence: CASNPGGDLVTGELFF.

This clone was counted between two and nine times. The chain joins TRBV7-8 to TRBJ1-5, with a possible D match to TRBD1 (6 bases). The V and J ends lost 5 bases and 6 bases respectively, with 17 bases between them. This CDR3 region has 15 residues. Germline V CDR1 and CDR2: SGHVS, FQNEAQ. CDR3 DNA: TGTGCCAGCAGCGCCCAGGGGCCTCGGGGTCAGCCCCAGCATTTT. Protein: CASSAQGPRGQPQHF.

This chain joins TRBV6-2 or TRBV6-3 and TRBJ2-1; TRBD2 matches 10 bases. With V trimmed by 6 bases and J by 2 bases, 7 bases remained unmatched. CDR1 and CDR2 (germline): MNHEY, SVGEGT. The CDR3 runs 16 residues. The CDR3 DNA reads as TGTGCCAGCAGCCCCCAGACTAGCGGGCCCTACAATGAGCAGTTCTTC. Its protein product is CASSPQTSGPYNEQFF.

CDR3 in DNA: TGTGCCAGCAACCAACAGGGGAGCTCCTACGAGCAGTACTTC. Protein product: CASNQQGSSYEQYF. The chain joins TRBV9 to TRBJ2-7; 7 bases are shared with TRBD1. This CDR3 contains 14 residues. The V gene's germline CDR1 is SGDLS and CDR2 YYNGEE. V shed 6 bases, J shed 0 bases, and the junction held 6 bases outside the gene matches.

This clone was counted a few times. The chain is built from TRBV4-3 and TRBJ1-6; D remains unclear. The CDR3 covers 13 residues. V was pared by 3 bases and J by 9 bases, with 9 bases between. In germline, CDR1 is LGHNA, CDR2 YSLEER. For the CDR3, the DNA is TGCGCCAGCAGCCAGGAGGGTGGTTCACCCCTCCACTTT. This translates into CASSQEGGSPLHF.

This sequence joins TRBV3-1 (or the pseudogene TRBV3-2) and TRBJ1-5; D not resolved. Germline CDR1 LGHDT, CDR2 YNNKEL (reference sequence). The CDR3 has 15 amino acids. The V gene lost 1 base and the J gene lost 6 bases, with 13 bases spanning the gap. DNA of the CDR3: TGTGCCAGCAGCCAAGGACTCCCAGCGGGTCAGCCCCAGCATTTT. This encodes CASSQGLPAGQPQHF.

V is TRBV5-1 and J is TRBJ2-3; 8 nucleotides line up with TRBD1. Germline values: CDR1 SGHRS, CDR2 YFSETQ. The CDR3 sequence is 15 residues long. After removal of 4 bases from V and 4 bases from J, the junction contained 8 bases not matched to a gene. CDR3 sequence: CASSLRTGRADTQYF. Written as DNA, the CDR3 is TGCGCCAGCAGCCTAAGGACAGGGCGTGCAGATACGCAGTATTTT.

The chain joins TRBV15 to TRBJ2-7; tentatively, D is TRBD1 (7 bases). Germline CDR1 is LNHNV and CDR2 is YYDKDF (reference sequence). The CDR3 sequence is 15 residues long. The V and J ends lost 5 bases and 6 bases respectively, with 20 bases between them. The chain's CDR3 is CATSQGGIRVREQYF. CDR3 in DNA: TGTGCCACCAGCCAGGGGGGAATCCGTGTACGCGAGCAGTACTTC. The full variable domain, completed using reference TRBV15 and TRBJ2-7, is DAMVIQNPRYQVTQFGKPVTLSCSQTLNHNVMYWYQQKSSQAPKLLFHYYDKDFNNEADTPDNFQSRRPNTSFCFLDIRSPGLGDTAMYLCATSQGGIRVREQYFGPGTRLTVT.

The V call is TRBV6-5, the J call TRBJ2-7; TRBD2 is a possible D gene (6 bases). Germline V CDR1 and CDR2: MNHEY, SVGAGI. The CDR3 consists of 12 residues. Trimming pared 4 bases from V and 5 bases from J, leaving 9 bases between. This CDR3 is CASSWGENEQYF. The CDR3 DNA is TGTGCCAGCAGTTGGGGGGAGAACGAGCAGTACTTC.

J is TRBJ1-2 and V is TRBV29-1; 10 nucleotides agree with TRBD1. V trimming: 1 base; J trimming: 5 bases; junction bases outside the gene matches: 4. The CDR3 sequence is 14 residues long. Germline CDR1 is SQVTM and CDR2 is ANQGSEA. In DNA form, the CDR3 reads TGCAGCGTTGAAGGGTTGGGACAGGGGTATGGCTACACCTTC. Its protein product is CSVEGLGQGYGYTF.

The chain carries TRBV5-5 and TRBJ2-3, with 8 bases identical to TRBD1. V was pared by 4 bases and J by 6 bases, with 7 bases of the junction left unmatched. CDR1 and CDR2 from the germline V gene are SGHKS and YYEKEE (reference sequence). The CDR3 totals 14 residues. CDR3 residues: CASSPGQGSDTQYF. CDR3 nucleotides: TGTGCCAGCAGCCCCGGACAGGGTTCCGATACGCAGTATTTT.